This T cell receptor beta chain appears in the sequencing data of a study of T-cell reconstitution after alpha-beta-depleted transplantation in children (dated by TCRdb to the mid-2010s). About the investigation overall: Using TCR repertoire profiling, the study followed T-cell immune reconstitution in a quantitative way in children after TCRalphabeta/CD19-depleted allogeneic hematopoietic cell transplantation.

The paper's findings and limits, for the study overall: In some patients, the high TCRbeta diversity seen at day 60 was put down to recipient T cells and intrathymic progenitors that had survived conditioning. Apparently early alphabetaT-cell count recovery about two months after transplant reportedly relied on only several hundred rapidly expanded clones derived from non-depleted graft cells. Over the following months the frequencies of hyperexpanded clones went down, and after one year T-cell counts and TCRbeta diversity were mostly credited to newly produced T cells.

The germline V gene encodes CDR1 SGHAT and CDR2 FQNNGV. The CDR3 runs 15 amino acids, cysteine and phenylalanine included. This entry keeps only the CDR3 DNA: 45 bases, framed from base 1. V loses 6 bases at its end and J loses 4 bases; junction bases beyond the gene matches: 5. The intended sense of this specimen's treatment or condition label: allogeneic hematopoietic cell transplantation with graft depleted of TCRalphabeta T cells and CD19 B cells. TCRalphabeta/CD19-depleted allogeneic hematopoietic cell grafts were given to the transplant recipients, all of whom were children. This clonotype has ten or more counts. What this receptor recognizes is not known. No base quality information exists; no much larger clone differs at one position. The library was built by means of PCR. Sequencing was carried out with an Illumina HiSeq 2500. TCR library preparation used molecular barcoding, with unique molecular identifiers applied to normalize quantification of the TCRbeta repertoire. TCRdb reprocessing: public reads trimmed at Q25 with fastp, clones called with MiXCR, in-frame beta chains kept. Rows matching on CDR3 protein sequence are summarized as one entry with the most common DNA and genes. Across this sample there are approximately 230,000 distinct CDR3 sequences, with more than 20% seen only once. The ten largest clonotypes hold around 4.8% of the sample.

Sequenced material: PBMCs, mostly from graft donor cells, taken 360 days after TCRalphabeta/CD19-depleted stem cell transplant. The source is a female patient aged 2-10 years who had a stem cell transplant for congenital amegakaryocytic thrombocytopenia, so the T cells may come from the graft donor. The chain employs TRBV11-2 and TRBJ2-1; 11 bases in between match TRBD2. The DNA sequence reads TGTGCCAGCAGTTTGGGGACTAGCGGATACAATGAGCAGTTCTTC. Its protein is CASSLGTSGYNEQFF.